This T cell receptor beta chain is drawn from a study of human T cells and chemical hapten exposure. On the study more broadly: Sensitization involved placing 2% DPC onto a 2 cm by 2 cm region of upper inner arm skin. General study findings and limits: The formation of large CDR3 similarity clusters by expanded TCRs significantly exceeded that of controls. Unchanged with DPC sensitization were TCRs above 1 in 1000 frequency.

Time point here: patch test 1, 2 weeks after DPC sensitization. Specified treatment: therapeutic diphenylcyclopropenone sensitization with weekly scalp DPC. Alopecia patients, 18 to 70 years old and DPC-suitable, served as donors. Only a few counts were recorded for this clonotype. Its specificity is unknown. Germline V CDR1 and CDR2: SGHTA, FQGNSA. This CDR3 comprises 14 residues. V dropped 1 base and J dropped 7 bases, with 14 bases sitting between them. MiXCR, applied by TCRdb to the RACE reads, yields one record per CDR3 protein. The sample lists tens of thousands of distinct CDR3 sequences; about 32% were seen once.

The origin of this receptor is a man between 35 and 55 years old with alopecia areata. Some clones in this sample may be carry-over from other donors' samples. Sequenced here: whole blood, sampled in connection with sensitization to the hapten diphenylcyclopropenone (DPC). The chain has TRBV7-2 and TRBJ2-7; D call uncertain. CDR3 in DNA: TGTGCCAGCAGCTTAGTTCTAGATATCAGTGAGCAGTACTTC. Protein sequence: CASSLVLDISEQYF.